This entry lists 32 T cell receptor beta chains sequenced from one sample in a study of somatic mutations in cytotoxic T cells in rheumatoid arthritis. Method: immunoSEQ multiplex PCR; TCRdb's copy keeps in-frame clones and lacks some. Seen here are some 14,000 clones, about four fifths observed once, and the top ten hold more than 13%. Sequenced material: CD8+ T cells sorted from blood. These receptors came from an adult with rheumatoid arthritis.

The chain employs TRBV21-1 and TRBJ2-7; TRBD1 is the table's D call, not checked against the DNA. TRBV21-1 is flagged as a pseudogene. The CDR3 extends over 14 amino acids. The CDR3 here is CASSPTKDTYEQYF. The CDR3 nucleotides are TGTGCCAGCAGCCCCACTAAGGACACCTACGAGCAGTACTTC.

This chain connects TRBV4-1 to TRBJ2-7; D may be TRBD2 (5 bases). Germline CDR1 and CDR2: MGHRA and YSYEKL. CDR3 size: 15 residues. V shed 4 bases and J shed 2 bases, with 15 bases lying between them. The CDR3 loop is CASSRDERAPYEQYF. In DNA, the CDR3 is TGCGCCAGCAGCCGAGATGAGAGGGCCCCCTACGAGCAGTACTTC.

This chain connects TRBV27 to TRBJ1-1; D is ambiguous. This CDR3 has 13 amino acids. Germline CDR1 and CDR2: MNHEY and SMNVEV (reference sequence). V was cut by 6 bases and J by 5 bases, with 13 bases left in between. The CDR3 DNA sequence: TGTGCCAGCAGCCGAGGGAGGTATACTGAAGCTTTCTTT. This codes for CASSRGRYTEAFF.

The chain employs TRBV11-2 and TRBJ2-1; 10 bases line up with TRBD2. CDR1 SGHAT and CDR2 FQNNGV come from the germline V gene. The CDR3 is 15 residues long. Trimming at V came to 5 bases and at J to 6 bases, leaving 7 bases not matched to a gene. CDR3 in DNA: TGTGCCAGCAGCCCCCCTAGCGGGAGAGGCAATGAGCAGTTCTTC. Its protein product is CASSPPSGRGNEQFF.

The rearrangement uses TRBV4-1 and TRBJ2-5, with 7 bases identical to TRBD2. Losses at the gene ends were 1 base for V and 4 bases for J; bases not matched to a gene: 6. Germline CDR1 is MGHRA and CDR2 is YSYEKL. The CDR3 has 15 amino acids. The CDR3 loop is CASSQAAGLPETQYF. The CDR3 DNA reads TGCGCCAGCAGCCAAGCAGCGGGACTGCCAGAGACCCAGTACTTC.

The V gene is TRBV4-1, the J gene TRBJ2-5, with a weak D call TRBD2 (5 bases). Per germline, CDR1 MGHRA and CDR2 YSYEKL. The CDR3 is 15 residues long. Trimming pared 2 bases from V and 4 bases from J, leaving 14 bases between. The CDR3 DNA is TGCGCCAGCAGCCAACAGTCGGGGTTGGGAGAGACCCAGTACTTC. This translates into CASSQQSGLGETQYF.

The genes are TRBV11-3 and TRBJ2-7, with 7 bases identical to TRBD1. Germline-derived CDR1 and CDR2 are SGHNT and YENEEA. With 5 bases clipped from V and 6 bases from J, the junction kept 7 bases outside the gene matches. This CDR3 has 13 amino acids. The CDR3 sequence is CASSPQGVGEQYF. The CDR3 DNA sequence: TGTGCCAGCAGCCCGCAGGGGGTAGGCGAGCAGTACTTC.

The chain has TRBV5-6 and TRBJ2-1; 10 nucleotides match TRBD2. V was pared by 10 bases and J by 2 bases, with 9 bases of the junction left unmatched. Germline values: CDR1 SGHDT, CDR2 YYEEEE. This CDR3 comprises 15 residues. The CDR3 DNA follows: TGTGCCGGGAGGGCTAGCGGGGGACCCTACAATGAGCAGTTCTTC. It encodes CAGRASGGPYNEQFF.

The rearrangement links TRBV4-1 to TRBJ1-2, with TRBD1 matching over 8 bases. This CDR3 comprises 17 residues. Germline loops: CDR1 MGHRA, CDR2 YSYEKL. Losses at the gene ends were 1 base for V and 4 bases for J; bases not matched to a gene: 11. Here the CDR3 reads CASSQAWTGREGYGYTF. CDR3 in DNA: TGCGCCAGCAGCCAAGCGTGGACAGGGCGAGAGGGCTATGGCTACACCTTC.

The V call is TRBV19, the J call TRBJ2-2, with D perhaps matching TRBD1 (6 bases). The CDR3 consists of 16 residues. Trimming pared 1 base from V and 4 bases from J, leaving 13 bases between. The germline gives CDR1 LNHDA, CDR2 SQIVND (reference sequence). CDR3 in amino acids: CASSIGQAYLTGELFF. In DNA form, the CDR3 reads TGTGCCAGTAGTATAGGACAGGCTTACCTCACCGGGGAGCTGTTTTTT.

V and J are TRBV7-9 and TRBJ2-1; D ambiguous. Trimming stripped 5 bases from V and 9 bases from J, with 11 bases between. The germline CDR1 and CDR2 sequences are SEHNR and FQNEAQ (reference sequence). The CDR3 extends over 12 amino acids. CDR3 region: CASSQPWGEQFF. DNA of the CDR3: TGTGCCAGCAGCCAACCATGGGGTGAGCAGTTCTTC.

The sample holds a few counts of this clone. The chain carries TRBV5-8 and TRBJ1-1; TRBD1 matches at 7 bases. Germline assignment: CDR1 SGHTS and CDR2 YDEGEE. With V trimmed by 3 bases and J by 5 bases, 7 bases remained unmatched. The length of the CDR3 is 14 residues. CDR3: CASSYPTGWTEAFF. In DNA, the CDR3 is TGTGCCAGCAGCTACCCGACAGGGTGGACTGAAGCTTTCTTT.

The V call is TRBV10-3, the J call TRBJ2-7; TRBD1 matches at 10 bases. CDR1 is ENHRY and CDR2 is SYGVKD in the germline V gene. There are 16 residues in the CDR3. V lost 2 bases to trimming and J lost 4 bases; unmatched junction nucleotides: 8. For the CDR3, the DNA is TGTGCCATCAGTGAGATTTTAGGGACAGGGGCGTACGAGCAGTACTTC. It translates to CAISEILGTGAYEQYF.

The rearrangement joins TRBV19 to TRBJ2-1; D might be TRBD2 (6 bases). This CDR3 region has 15 residues. The ends were cut back, 3 bases at V and 6 bases at J, with 15 bases in the middle. Germline V lookup: CDR1 LNHDA, CDR2 SQIVND (reference sequence). CDR3 region: CASSIGGIGINEQFF. As DNA, the CDR3 is TGTGCCAGTAGTATCGGCGGGATAGGGATCAATGAGCAGTTCTTC.

This clone was observed a few times. The genes are TRBV9 and TRBJ2-7; 7 bases map to TRBD2. The CDR3 spans 14 residues. Trimming took 0 bases from V and 10 from J; bases not matched to a gene: 10. Germline V gene lookup returns CDR1 SGDLS and CDR2 YYNGEE. In DNA, the CDR3 is TGTGCCAGCAGCGTAGCTGGGAGTGCGGGGGAACAGTACTTC. This translates into CASSVAGSAGEQYF.

The chain uses TRBV11-2 and TRBJ1-2, with D possibly being TRBD1 (6 bases). The CDR3 is 15 residues long. V was clipped by 5 bases and J by 4 bases, with 17 bases between them. Germline values: CDR1 SGHAT, CDR2 FQNNGV. CDR3 nucleotides: TGTGCCAGCAGCAATTCACAGGGTTTTGTCTATGGCTACACCTTC. It is translated as CASSNSQGFVYGYTF.

The chain recombines TRBV5-1 with TRBJ1-2, with 7 nucleotides matching TRBD1. The germline gives CDR1 SGHRS, CDR2 YFSETQ. V shed 5 bases, J shed 2 bases, and the junction held 12 bases outside the gene matches. This CDR3 has 16 amino acids. The CDR3 nucleotides read TGCGCCAGCAGGCCACCCATATCACAGGGGAACTATGGCTACACCTTC. Protein product: CASRPPISQGNYGYTF.

CDR3 amino acids: CASRGQGVSVDGYTF. The CDR3 bases are TGTGCCAGCAGGGGACAGGGAGTTTCAGTGGATGGCTACACCTTC. This rearrangement joins TRBV27 to TRBJ1-2; TRBD1 matches at 9 bases. The CDR3 sequence is 15 residues long. CDR1 and CDR2 (germline): MNHEY, SMNVEV (reference sequence). V gave up 6 bases and J gave up 6 bases; unmatched junction bases: 11.

This chain joins TRBV4-1 and TRBJ2-3, with a tentative D call TRBD2 (6 bases). CDR3 length equals 16 residues. Germline V gene lookup returns CDR1 MGHRA and CDR2 YSYEKL. Trimming left V 2 bases short and J 2 bases short, with 14 bases between. In DNA form, the CDR3 reads TGCGCCAGCAGCCAATTGGTGGGGGGTTACACAGATACGCAGTATTTT. As protein: CASSQLVGGYTDTQYF.

The CDR3 DNA is TGTGCCAGCAGTTCCGGGACTAGCGGGACCACCGGGGAGCTGTTTTTT. It specifies CASSSGTSGTTGELFF. The chain combines TRBV27 with TRBJ2-2, with 13 bases aligning to TRBD2. Germline CDR1 and CDR2: MNHEY and SMNVEV (reference sequence). V gave up 4 bases and J gave up 4 bases; unmatched junction bases: 3. The CDR3 loop spans 16 amino acids.

The rearrangement links TRBV6-1 to TRBJ1-1; a possible D gene is TRBD1 (6 bases). CDR1 and CDR2 (germline): MNHNS, SASEGT. Trimming took off 2 bases at V and 3 bases at J, with 13 bases between the two ends. The CDR3 sequence is 15 residues long. The CDR3 loop is CASSEYRVGYTEAFF. The DNA for the CDR3 is TGTGCCAGCAGTGAATACAGGGTTGGTTACACTGAAGCTTTCTTT.

The CDR3 reads CANRPGHQETQYF. CDR3 nucleotides: TGTGCCAACCGACCGGGACACCAAGAGACCCAGTACTTC. The V call is TRBV6-1, the J call TRBJ2-5, with D perhaps assigned TRBD1 or TRBD2 (5 bases each). The CDR3 is made up of 13 amino acids. In germline, CDR1 is MNHNS, CDR2 SASEGT. With 10 bases removed from V and 0 bases from J, the gap between germline ends came to 12 bases.

V is TRBV2 and J is TRBJ1-5; the D is unclear. Per the germline V gene, CDR1 is SNHLY and CDR2 is FYNNEI. Trimming stripped 3 bases from V and 7 bases from J, with 13 bases between. This CDR3 spans 14 amino acids. CDR3 in amino acids: CASSDVGAGQPQHF. The CDR3 nucleotides read TGTGCCAGCAGTGACGTGGGCGCGGGCCAGCCCCAGCATTTT. Supplemented by reference TRBV2 and TRBJ1-5, the full variable domain reads EPEVTQTPSHQVTQMGQEVILRCVPISNHLYFYWYRQILGQKVEFLVSFYNNEISEKSEIFDDQFSVERPDGSNFTLKIRSTKLEDSAMYFCASSDVGAGQPQHFGDGTRLSIL.

The chain has TRBV27 and TRBJ1-1, with D tentatively TRBD1 (5 bases). The CDR3 extends over 13 amino acids. The germline V gene has CDR1 MNHEY and CDR2 SMNVEV (reference sequence). V was cut by 3 bases and J by 11 bases, with 16 bases left in between. CDR3 sequence reads: CASSLVGPEGAFF. The CDR3 nucleotides read TGTGCCAGCAGTTTGGTCGGCCCGGAGGGGGCTTTCTTT.

The rearrangement uses TRBV5-1 and TRBJ2-1, with a possible D match to TRBD2 (6 bases). V shed 3 bases and J shed 3 bases, with 13 bases lying between them. The germline V gene encodes CDR1 SGHRS and CDR2 YFSETQ. The CDR3 totals 15 residues. The DNA of the CDR3 is TGCGCCAGCAGCTCCGGGACTGCAAACTACAATGAGCAGTTCTTC. Its protein product is CASSSGTANYNEQFF. The complete variable domain, with remaining parts taken from reference TRBV5-1 and TRBJ2-1, reads KAGVTQTPRYLIKTRGQQVTLSCSPISGHRSVSWYQQTPGQGLQFLFEYFSETQRNKGNFPGRFSGRQFSNSRSEMNVSTLELGDSALYLCASSSGTANYNEQFFGPGTRLTVL.

This sequence joins TRBV7-6 and TRBJ2-7; D unresolved. The CDR3 is made up of 14 amino acids. Trimming cost V 3 bases and J 0 bases, with 9 bases left between them. Germline values: CDR1 SGHVS, CDR2 FNYEAQ. The CDR3 loop reads CASSFRRISYEQYF. As DNA, the CDR3 is TGTGCCAGCAGCTTCCGACGGATCTCCTACGAGCAGTACTTC.

This clone appeared a few times. The chain carries TRBV7-9 and TRBJ2-1; TRBD2 might be the D (5 bases). The ends were cut back, 5 bases at V and 2 bases at J, with 13 bases in the middle. Germline V gene sequence: CDR1 SEHNR, CDR2 FQNEAQ (reference sequence). This CDR3 has 15 residues. CDR3: CASSEGPYAYNEQFF. The CDR3 DNA reads as TGTGCCAGCAGCGAGGGCCCGTATGCCTACAATGAGCAGTTCTTC.

CDR3 coding DNA: TGTGCCATCAGCGGGGGCTATGGCAATCAGCCCCAGCATTTT. This gives the protein CAISGGYGNQPQHF. The rearrangement links TRBV10-3 to TRBJ1-5, with a weak D call TRBD1 (6 bases). The ends were cut back, 6 bases at V and 2 bases at J, with 11 bases in the middle. Germline CDR1 ENHRY, CDR2 SYGVKD. The CDR3 loop spans 14 amino acids.

The chain is built from TRBV10-1 and TRBJ1-1; D is undetermined. Germline V CDR1 and CDR2: WNHNN, SYGVQD (reference sequence). V lost 3 bases to trimming and J lost 7 bases, with 12 bases between them. The CDR3 is 13 residues long. This CDR3 is CASSDPQNGEAFF. As DNA, the CDR3 is TGCGCCAGCAGTGATCCCCAAAACGGTGAAGCTTTCTTT.

The V call is TRBV18, the J call TRBJ2-1; TRBD1 aligns across 7 bases. This CDR3 spans 15 amino acids. V lost 5 bases to trimming and J lost 3 bases; unmatched junction nucleotides: 7. From germline, CDR1 is KGHSH and CDR2 LQKENI. The CDR3 protein is CASSREGARYNEQFF. CDR3 bases: TGTGCCAGCTCAAGAGAGGGGGCGCGCTACAATGAGCAGTTCTTC.

The J gene is TRBJ1-5, the V gene TRBV7-8, with a possible D match to TRBD1 (5 bases). The V gene lost 1 base and the J gene lost 8 bases, with 15 bases spanning the gap. The germline CDR1 and CDR2 sequences are SGHVS and FQNEAQ. The CDR3 consists of 15 residues. CDR3 in DNA: TGTGCCAGCAGCTTAGTAGCGGGGACCGGGGAGCCCCAGCATTTT. It encodes CASSLVAGTGEPQHF. Based on the CDR3 plus reference TRBV7-8 and TRBJ1-5, the full variable domain is GAGVSQSPRYKVAKRGQDVALRCDPISGHVSLFWYQQALGQGPEFLTYFQNEAQLDKSGLPSDRFFAERPEGSVSTLKIQRTQQEDSAVYLCASSLVAGTGEPQHFGDGTRLSIL.

The V gene is TRBV5-1, the J gene TRBJ1-5, with D hard to call. Germline values: CDR1 SGHRS, CDR2 YFSETQ. CDR3 length: 15 amino acids. The V gene lost 0 bases and the J gene lost 0 bases, with 7 bases spanning the gap. The CDR3 is CASSLGVSSNQPQHF. The CDR3 DNA reads TGCGCCAGCAGCTTGGGGGTTTCTAGCAATCAGCCCCAGCATTTT.